Listed below are T cell receptor beta chains from one sample, sequenced in a study of blood T cell repertoires in COVID-19. Profiled with immunoSEQ multiplex PCR; TCRdb holds only in-frame clones, not every one. The repertoire includes about 280,000 clones, approximately 82% of them detected once, and roughly 4.7% sits in the top ten. The sample taken for sequencing was PBMCs or T cells enriched from blood (not recorded which). The receptor source for this set is a man aged 40-49 years who had been exposed to COVID-19. CDR3s include the opening cysteine and the closing phenylalanine or tryptophan. The D gene is left open where the match is weak. The size field is filled for only some rows; it gives once, few, many or a size class.

TRBV5-4,-,TRBJ2-5,TRBD1,TGTGCCAGCAGCCTATTAGGACAGGGCGACCAAGAGACCCAGTACTTC,CASSLLGQGDQETQYF
TRBV9,-,TRBJ2-7,TRBD2,TGTGCCAGCAGCGTAGACCCTAGCGGGGAGACGTTCGAGCAGTACTTC,CASSVDPSGETFEQYF
TRBV30,-,TRBJ2-1,-,TGTGCCTGGAGTGCTACCCTGCGGGATGAGCAGTTCTTC,CAWSATLRDEQFF
TRBV6-5,-,TRBJ2-1,-,TGTGCCAGCAGCGACGGCAGGGTATGGGAGCAGTTCTTC,CASSDGRVWEQFF
TRBV9,-,TRBJ1-2,-,TGTGCCAGCAGCCCCAGTGGGGGGGTAAATGGCTACACCTTC,CASSPSGGVNGYTF
TRBV6-6,-,TRBJ1-2,-,TGTGCCAGCAGTTACCGAAATGTCATAGAAGCGGAAGGCTACACCTTC,CASSYRNVIEAEGYTF
TRBV19,-,TRBJ1-2,-,TGTGCCAGTAAGGGGGAGTGGGGAGATCGCTTTGATGGCTACACCTTC,CASKGEWGDRFDGYTF
TRBV28,many,TRBJ1-5,-,TGTGCCAGCAGTCGGGGGACCGTCGCGGGTCAGCCCCAGCATTTT,CASSRGTVAGQPQHF
TRBV18,-,TRBJ1-5,TRBD1,TGTGCCAGCTCACCTCAGGAAACAGGGGGTAATCAGCCCCAGCATTTT,CASSPQETGGNQPQHF
TRBV28,-,TRBJ2-5,-,TGTGCCAGCAGTTTATTTGGACAGAAGGAGACCCAGTACTTC,CASSLFGQKETQYF
TRBV7-3,-,TRBJ2-6,TRBD2,TGTGCCAGCAGCTTAGGGGCGGGAGGACCCGGGGCCAACGTCCTGACTTTC,CASSLGAGGPGANVLTF
TRBV25-1,few,TRBJ2-2,TRBD2,TGTGCCAGCACTAGCGGGAGCGGGACCGGGGAGCTGTTTTTT,CASTSGSGTGELFF
TRBV2,-,TRBJ1-4,-,TGTGCCAGCAGCGCTTCATCAGGGTATAATGAAAAACTGTTTTTT,CASSASSGYNEKLFF
TRBV30,-,TRBJ2-1,TRBD2,TGTGCCTGGAGTGATCCCCTAGCGGGAGTTTATGAGCAGTTCTTC,CAWSDPLAGVYEQFF
TRBV11-2,-,TRBJ2-3,TRBD2,TGTGCCAGCGGACCAAGCGGGAGCCGCACAGATACGCAGTATTTT,CASGPSGSRTDTQYF
TRBV6-5,-,TRBJ1-1,TRBD1,TGTGCCAGCACCGTCAGGGGGCGAAACACTGAAGCTTTCTTT,CASTVRGRNTEAFF
TRBV11-1,-,TRBJ2-1,-,TGTGCCAGCAGCCCCGGGGGAAGGTCCTACAATGAGCAGTTCTTC,CASSPGGRSYNEQFF
TRBV7-3,-,TRBJ1-2,-,TGTGCCAGCAGCCCCACGGGGGCTAACTATGGCTACACCTTC,CASSPTGANYGYTF
TRBV2,-,TRBJ2-1,TRBD2,TGTGCCAGCAGCAATCGACTAGCTGGAGGGCGTGAGCAGTTCTTC,CASSNRLAGGREQFF
TRBV27,-,TRBJ2-7,-,TGTGCCAGCAGTTTCACAGGGCCCCTCTCCTACGAGCAGTACTTC,CASSFTGPLSYEQYF
TRBV12-3/TRBV12-4,-,TRBJ2-2,-,TGTGCCAGCAGTTTGGGAGGCGGGGAGCTGTTTTTT,CASSLGGGELFF
TRBV7-9,-,TRBJ1-4,-,TGTGCCAGCAGTCCATCTTCACTAACAAATGAAAAACTGTTTTTT,CASSPSSLTNEKLFF
TRBV11-2,-,TRBJ2-2,TRBD2,TGTGCCAGCAGCTTAGATTTAGGGGCGGGAGAGGTGGTGCTGTTTTTT,CASSLDLGAGEVVLFF
TRBV30,once,TRBJ2-5,-,TGTGCCTGGAGTCTATCAGAGACCCAGTACTTC,CAWSLSETQYF
TRBV6-1,-,TRBJ1-1,TRBD1,TGTGCCAGCAGTGAGGGGATTACAGGGGGCACTGAAGCTTTCTTT,CASSEGITGGTEAFF
TRBV12-3/TRBV12-4,-,TRBJ2-5,-,TGTGCCAGCAGTTTGAGGCAGTCCCAGACCCAGTACTTC,CASSLRQSQTQYF
TRBV24-1,once,TRBJ1-2,-,TGTGCCACCAGTGATCCTTACAGGGTCTACTACACCTTC,CATSDPYRVYYTF
TRBV5-8,-,TRBJ1-5,-,TGTGCCAGCAGCTTCTCTCAGGCTAGCAATCAGCCCCAGCATTTT,CASSFSQASNQPQHF
TRBV6-5,-,TRBJ2-7,TRBD1,TGTGCCAGCAGGGGACAGGTGGCTAGCTACGAGCAGTACTTC,CASRGQVASYEQYF
TRBV9,few,TRBJ2-7,-,TGTGCCAGCAGCGTTGGCGGGATGATCAACGAGCAGTACTTC,CASSVGGMINEQYF
TRBV11-2,-,TRBJ2-7,TRBD1,TGTGCCAGCAGCTTAAAACGGGGACAGGGGGCGGGATACGAGCAGTACTTC,CASSLKRGQGAGYEQYF
TRBV6-5,-,TRBJ1-1,-,TGTGCCAGCGGCGGAGTGAACACTGAAGCTTTCTTT,CASGGVNTEAFF
TRBV5-1,-,TRBJ2-3,TRBD2,TGCGCCAGCAGCTTGAGGGGACTATTCACAGATACGCAGTATTTT,CASSLRGLFTDTQYF
TRBV5-1,-,TRBJ2-3,-,TGCGCCAGCAGTGAGGGACTCAGCACAGATACGCAGTATTTT,CASSEGLSTDTQYF
TRBV5-5,once,TRBJ2-5,-,TGTGCCAGCAGCCCGGTTGGAGAGACCCAGTACTTC,CASSPVGETQYF
TRBV5-4,few,TRBJ1-3,TRBD1,TGTGCCAGCAGTCTAGACAGGGGAATGGCCACCATATATTTT,CASSLDRGMATIYF
TRBV3-1/TRBV3-2,-,TRBJ2-1,-,TGTGCCAGCAGGGAACGACTGACGGGTGAGCAGTTCTTC,CASRERLTGEQFF
TRBV19,once,TRBJ1-4,-,TGTGCCAGTAGTATGATCGGGAATGAAAAACTGTTTTTT,CASSMIGNEKLFF
TRBV19,once,TRBJ2-7,TRBD2,TGTGCCAGTAGTATAGGCGCTAGCGGGGCAAGCTACGAGCAGTACTTC,CASSIGASGASYEQYF
TRBV14,-,TRBJ1-2,-,TGTGCCAGCAGCCAAGGCAGGGGCGCCGGTGGCTACACCTTC,CASSQGRGAGGYTF
TRBV1,-,TRBJ2-3,-,TGCACCAGCAGCCAAGTGACTAGCGGGAGCCCGCACAGAGATACGCAGTATTTT,CTSSQVTSGSPHRDTQYF
TRBV7-9,-,TRBJ2-3,TRBD2,TGTGCCAGCAGCTCCTCTGTGAGACTAGCGGGAGTTAGAACAGATACGCAGTATTTT,CASSSSVRLAGVRTDTQYF
TRBV11-3,-,TRBJ2-1,TRBD2,TGTGCCAGCAGCTTAGGGCTCAGCGGGATCAATGAGCAGTTCTTC,CASSLGLSGINEQFF
TRBV2,-,TRBJ2-2,TRBD2,TGTGCCAGCAGCCAAGGGGCTAGCGGGAGTGTTTCCGGGGAGCTGTTTTTT,CASSQGASGSVSGELFF
TRBV28,-,TRBJ2-1,TRBD2,TGTGCCAGCAGGGGGACTAGCGGGATGGGTGAGCAGTTCTTC,CASRGTSGMGEQFF
TRBV6-5,-,TRBJ2-1,-,TGTGCCAGCCACCAGGGGTACAATGAGCAGTTCTTC,CASHQGYNEQFF
TRBV24-1,-,TRBJ2-3,-,TGTGCCACCAGTGACTACCCCCCAGATACGCAGTATTTT,CATSDYPPDTQYF
TRBV5-1,-,TRBJ1-2,-,TGCGCCAGCAGCTTCGAGTCACCCCCCTCAGGAGGCTACACCTTC,CASSFESPPSGGYTF